This T cell receptor (beta chain) was recorded in a study of vaccination effects on CD4 cells after COVID-19 (dated 2022 in TCRdb). In terms of the full investigation: Post-vaccine samples across the study were collected a median of 72 days after the second dose, with a range of 14 to 241. SARS-CoV-2 spike-specific CD4+ TCR repertoires were compared before and after mRNA vaccination in COVID-19 convalescent patients and in infection-naive vaccine recipients. A total of 10 COVID-19 convalescent patients and a handful of SARS-CoV-2-naive healthy vaccine recipients were included in the full study. In the study, cultures from other donors were sequenced using the Oncomine TCR Beta short-read assay on an Illumina iSeq 100. Broader findings and caveats from the paper: Clones induced by infection and clones induced by vaccination both contracted markedly at late timepoints after vaccination, which fits with T cell responses waning over time. Among healthy vaccine recipients, nearly all vaccine-induced clones were SARS-CoV-2 mono-reactive, and only 1 of 255 was cross-reactive with common cold coronaviruses. Limitations of the study were the small number of convalescent patients and the absence of early post-infection timepoints.

To prepare the library, the immunoSEQ multiplex PCR assay was applied. DNA from the CD4+ T cells that had been cultured and isolated underwent TCR beta CDR3 sequencing. The authors' analysis ran thus. The analysis removed non-productive TCR sequences, trimmed reads to the CDR3 region, and retained only CDR3s that were 7 or more amino acids long. The MANAFEST web app was used to pick out antigen-specific clonotypes by comparing their expansion in peptide wells with that in reference cultures. Positive clones required FDR<0.05 expansion versus reference and all other wells, odds ratio above 5, and frequency above 0.1% in two replicate wells. Cross-reactive clonotypes were defined as significantly expanded in SARS-CoV-2 spike wells and in at least one common cold coronavirus spike condition. Using the stringdist R package, CDR3 similarity was measured by Levenshtein distance, and unrooted trees were constructed with ape in R 3.6.1. Not all clones reach the TCRdb copy of this immuneACCESS table, which keeps in-frame sequences only. Checked studies attribute under half of the gap to unresolved V genes and leave the rest unexplained. From that table come the V and J calls and clone size; the DNA was used to work out D and trimming. Here the sample has about 46,000 clones; about 70% occur a single time. The biggest ten clones account for approximately 16% of the sample.

Concerning this clone: Its specific antigen is unknown. One base away there is no much larger clone; base qualities are not given.

To identify antigen-specific CD4+ T cell clonotypes by their expansion, the ViraFEST assay first stimulated PBMC with viral peptide pools and then applied TCR sequencing. After less than 13 days of culture, CD4+ T cells were isolated with the EasySep CD4+ T cell isolation kit. Two doses of either the BNT162b2 or the mRNA-1273 mRNA SARS-CoV-2 vaccine were administered to participants. None of the healthy vaccine recipients had a prior SARS-CoV-2 infection, which was confirmed by nucleocapsid antibody tests that came back negative both before and after vaccination. Roughly 2 million PBMC per well were cultured in IMDM with about 5.4% human AB serum, 8.5 to 10 IU/ml IL-2 and gentamicin, plus 10 ug/ml peptides. Half of the culture medium was replaced with fresh IL-2-containing medium on days 3 and 7. Each peptide stimulation condition was cultured in triplicate wells unless otherwise noted. Using Ficoll-Paque Plus gradient centrifugation, PBMC were separated from whole blood and then either used fresh or cryopreserved at -140C. Overlapping peptide pools spanned the spike proteins of SARS-CoV-2 and the common cold coronaviruses HCoV-NL63, HCoV-OC43 and HCoV-229E. Genomic DNA was extracted from cultured CD4+ T cells with the QIAamp micro DNA kit.

Measured from the cysteine to the phenylalanine, the CDR3 is 16 residues long. Only the CDR3 region is kept as DNA, spanning 48 bases read in frame from base 1. V and J are truncated by 0 bases and 0 bases respectively, leaving an intervening sequence of 12 bases. CDR1 and CDR2 were assigned from the germline V gene as SQVTM and ANQGSEA. The chain links TRBV29-1 with TRBJ2-4, with no confidently assigned D gene. This clonotype originated in a human donor who received a COVID-19 vaccine. Sequenced here: CD4+ T cells from PBMCs cultured with HCoV-OC43 spike peptides, sampled after COVID-19 vaccination. The cell subset or site label for this specimen denotes: HCoV-OC43 spike overlapping peptide pool stimulation. The CDR3 reads CSVEDLSELAKNIQYF. The DNA sequence is given as TGCAGCGTTGAAGATCTCAGTGAACTAGCCAAAAACATTCAGTACTTC.